The T cell receptor (beta chain) under discussion was sequenced for a study of response to subunit inactivated influenza vaccine. This clonotype was counted many times. Antigen: not known. Study-level results: There was a suggestion from the authors that each seasonal influenza vaccination recruits few new T cells.

TCRdb analysed the RT-PCR reads with MiXCR anew, one entry per CDR3 protein. The repertoire holds 550,000 to 600,000 distinct CDR3 sequences, with roughly 10% as singletons. The clonotype was recovered from a man aged 45-65 years who received an inactivated influenza vaccine. The sequencing here drew on PBMCs from blood, taken on the day of vaccination.

The CDR3 here is CASSLRRRSTDTQYF. In DNA, the CDR3 is TGTGCCAGCAGTTTACGACGGAGGAGCACAGATACGCAGTATTTT. The chain carries TRBV12-3 or TRBV12-4 and TRBJ2-3, with a weak D call TRBD2 (5 bases). The CDR3 is 15 residues long. V lost 2 bases to trimming and J lost 0 bases, with 9 bases between them.